This is a list of T cell receptor beta chains from one sample in a study of blood T cell repertoires in COVID-19. Method: immunoSEQ multiplex PCR; TCRdb's copy keeps in-frame clones and lacks some. Here the sample spans 230,000 or so clones, around 80% being singletons. Sequenced material: peripheral blood. All receptors come from a man between 25 and 39 years old with active or convalescent COVID-19. CDR3s include the opening cysteine and the closing phenylalanine or tryptophan. D genes are given only for firm matches.

v_call | d_call | cdr3_aa
TRBV7-2 | - | CASSPSGGNYGYTF
TRBV30 | TRBD1 | CAWTDRGATEAFF
TRBV24-1 | TRBD2 | CATSVLSGSGTDTQYF
TRBV6-5 | - | CANEPGRPGDEQFF
TRBV2 | TRBD1 | CASMTGQGYEKLFF
TRBV12-3/TRBV12-4 | TRBD1 | CASGTQGNEKLFF
TRBV7-2 | - | CASSLVGNSNQPQHF
TRBV6-2/TRBV6-3 | - | CASSYGTPYSNQPQHF
TRBV25-1 | - | CASSEPRGGYTF
TRBV11-2 | TRBD1 | CASSLVARGQSETQYF
TRBV9 | - | CASSVADTSGYEQYF
TRBV2 | - | CASTFGTYAYNEQFF
TRBV28 | - | CASSPPEGTNYGYTF
TRBV15 | - | CATSRDKETQYF
TRBV9 | TRBD1 | CASSPRDRSLEAFF
TRBV18 | TRBD1 | CASSPRQGSSGANVLTF
TRBV27 | TRBD1 | CASLDRVSTEAFF
TRBV9 | TRBD1 | CASSVQGQGDYGYTF
TRBV29-1 | - | CSAAGLTNTEAFF
TRBV2 | - | CASRPGDPSYEQYF
TRBV27 | TRBD1 | CASSSQGEVGGYTF
TRBV29-1 | - | CSVERKNTEAFF
TRBV7-9 | TRBD2 | CASSSGTSLYEQYF
TRBV7-2 | TRBD1 | CASSLGQGPHTQYF
TRBV28 | - | CASSGYEQYF
TRBV10-3 | TRBD2 | CAISGLAGGIDTQYF
TRBV5-4 | - | CASSFDRYNSPLHF
TRBV4-2 | TRBD1 | CASSQDDRDRGTDTQYF
TRBV6-5 | - | CASSYITGRNTEAFF
TRBV29-1 | - | CSGPTEVYQPQHF
TRBV6-5 | - | CASGSGVRQPQHF
TRBV7-2 | - | CASSIDGSPYEQYF
TRBV19 | - | CASSIGAHRGETQYF
TRBV3-1/TRBV3-2 | TRBD2 | CASSQRRGGGDTQYF
TRBV27 | - | CASSGQYTDTQYF
TRBV7-7 | - | CASSLGPPHTRVRGTEAFF
TRBV2 | - | CASSRSRGYTF
TRBV13 | TRBD1 | CASSPPMGQAHTEAFF
TRBV4-3 | - | CASSQALGQPQHF
TRBV7-2 | TRBD2 | CASSPARGGGSDTQYF
TRBV2 | - | CASRVRTLYEQYF
TRBV10-3 | TRBD1 | CAISSGFGTGGGNTIYF
TRBV30 | TRBD2 | CAWSVGRGSRLFTYEQYF
TRBV24-1 | TRBD1 | CATSDPQGGSYGYTF
TRBV5-1 | TRBD1 | CASSLGDRGYPLHF
TRBV19 | - | CASSLTSNNEQFF
TRBV18 | TRBD1 | CASSADRDYGYTF
TRBV7-2 | - | CASGDGKLFF
TRBV6-2/TRBV6-3 | - | CASSVDSVKQFF
TRBV3-1/TRBV3-2 | - | CASSQDGRSYNEQFF
TRBV6-5 | TRBD1 | CASSSTGTAYF
TRBV5-4 | TRBD2 | CASSFGTSLYEQYF
TRBV2 | TRBD2 | CASSKTSGRQETQYF
TRBV19 | - | CARGAGNNQPQHF
TRBV18 | - | CASSPTTTYEQYF